This TCR beta chain was recovered during a study of cytomegalovirus exposure and HLA in healthy donors (dated by TCRdb to the late 2010s). In the study overall: In an earlier analysis of 587 of the donors, 276 Gb of sequence data and 90 million to 120 million unique TCR beta sequences from roughly 190 million T cells were reported. About 280 gigabases of sequencing data and 70 million to 85 million unique TCR sequences were included in an early release covering 500 to 750 HLA-typed donors. The genetic ancestry cluster associated with self-reported Caucasian donors included over 80% of the 300 to 400 genotyped donors. The study was designed to test whether signatures of past pathogen exposure could be identified by cataloging public T cell receptors. Using immunosequencing, the study profiled T cell repertoires from some 670 subjects and related those repertoires to cytomegalovirus serostatus. Besides the first cohort of about 730 subjects, a separate validation cohort made up of some 110 different subjects was used. To predict cytomegalovirus infection status, the study combined high-throughput TCR immunosequencing, statistical association of individual TCRs with disease status, and machine learning. A later analysis re-analyzed previously published TCR beta repertoires from 666 donors and added high-resolution HLA genotyping to study TCR occurrence patterns. In the later analysis, no new phenotypic data were used to find candidate immune exposures; instead, reliance was placed on TCR beta sequences and their occurrence across donors. An earlier analysis of around 540 of the donors applied high-throughput TCR beta sequencing to assess whether each TCR beta V gene segment acted as functional or pseudogenic. Donor age, sex, ethnicity and CMV serostatus were compiled alongside the repertoire data. A later genetic analysis took genome-wide SNP genotypes for about three fifths of the 666 donors and used that subset as a discovery cohort. Every discovery cohort repertoire had been produced on one sequencing platform. Both class I and class II loci were covered by HLA typing, at four-digit resolution. The number of donors typed differed by locus, with about 629-630 for A, B, C, DRB1 and DQB1, 522 for DQA1, 600 to 610 for DPA1, and 400 to 490 for DPB1. About five DR-DQ haplotypes were treated as single units for association and clustering because of strong linkage in the cohort. On average, around 230,000 unique TCR beta nucleotide sequences were sequenced per donor among 398 genotyped donors of the cohort, with roughly 18% of those sequences being non-productive. Overall study outcomes, separate from this receptor: In the study, 150 to 200 TCR beta chains were listed as associated with cytomegalovirus. In a later analysis, HLA-associated TCR beta chains showed more clonal expansion and lower generation probabilities than non-associated chains that were equally common. In a later genetic analysis, fewer N-insertions in productive TCRs were reported among donors in an Asian-associated ancestry cluster than the roughly 670-donor mean. The cohort was sequenced for TCR beta chains only, and without alpha or paired-chain data the features that could be detected were limited. Presence/absence analyses assumed roughly uniform sequencing depth across donors, an assumption that may not hold. Cytomegalovirus status was reported to be diagnosed by the classifier with high specificity and sensitivity in both the original and validation cohorts. Specific HLA alleles were associated with more than 15,000 TCR beta sequences at a false discovery rate of 0.05 in a later analysis. Because the 87-base-pair reads could not distinguish some IMGT-functional V segments, including TRBV6-2 and TRBV6-3, those segments were excluded. In a later genetic analysis, a missense DCLRE1C variant was associated with V-gene and J-gene trimming of TCR beta chains, and the association was replicated in an independent cohort. Broadly in line with IMGT annotations, most TCR beta V segments showed up in productive rearrangements about 87% or about 30% of the time in an earlier analysis of 450 to 750 of the donors. A later analysis reported that several top co-occurrence clusters appeared linked to parvovirus B19, influenza, CMV and Epstein-Barr virus. Strong co-occurrence of HLA alleles, especially DR and DQ, made assigning TCR associations to individual alleles difficult. Because HLA typing was unavailable for some donors at each locus, only the typed subset was used in association tests. A further reported finding was that TCR beta sequences accurately predicted the HLA-A and HLA-B alleles for most subjects in the first cohort. In a later analysis, TCR association rates were found to vary across HLA loci, with the most associated TCRs seen for DRB1 alleles and the fewest for HLA-C alleles. The authors suggested that the approach could potentially be generalized to other disease states and immunological phenotypes. While some public TCRs were present in many individuals, most TCR sequences turned up only very rarely across donors. In a later analysis, most CMV-associated TCR beta chains were found to appear HLA-restricted, with HLA associations seemingly driven largely by CMV exposure. In vitro tests confirmed that a few of the cytomegalovirus-associated TCR beta chains recognize cytomegalovirus antigens. For the cohort, immune exposure information was limited to CMV serostatus. The earlier analysis of some 560 of the donors excluded approximately 17 rarely observed V segments, including chromosome 9 orphons, because counts were too low. A group of highly shared sequence variants was considered likely to be a technical artifact of the sequencing pipeline. Linkage disequilibrium might explain the correlated functional status among segregating V segments, but an unknown experimental factor could not be ruled out.

CDR1 SGHAT and CDR2 FQDESV are derived from the germline V gene (reference sequence). The junction shows trimming of 3 bases on V and 2 bases on J, plus 8 bases between the germline ends. Including the terminal cysteine and phenylalanine, the CDR3 comprises 13 residues. Only CDR3 DNA is held: 39 bases, read in frame from base 1. The cohort consisted of 666 healthy bone marrow donors. At the time of sampling, all cohort members were nominally healthy, though unrecorded immune exposures were likely present. The donor was CMV seropositive and belonged to the group of more than 250 seropositive cohort members. A peripheral blood sample was collected from each donor, and TCR beta sequencing was performed on peripheral blood mononuclear cells. Genomic DNA extraction from the blood cell samples was performed with the Qiagen DNeasy Blood Extraction Kit. Receptor amplification or capture employed the immunoSEQ multiplex PCR assay. For the multiplex PCR, a mixture combining 60 forward primers for TCR Vbeta segments and 13 reverse primers for TCR Jbeta segments was used. A multiplex PCR assay on genomic DNA amplified the CDR3 region of rearranged TCR beta genes. The Illumina HiSeq System was used to sequence the amplified TCR beta libraries as 87-base-pair reads. The authors processed their data as follows. A later analysis counted about 80 million unique TCR beta chains across the 650 to 700 repertoires, and some 11 million of these chains were shared by at least two donors. A nearest-neighbor algorithm error-corrected the raw reads and collapsed the reads into unique sequences, merging closely related sequences to remove PCR and sequencing errors. To assign V, D and J gene segments, CDR3 sequences were aligned to IMGT reference sequences. Each retained sequence needed at least a six-nucleotide match to both a V gene segment and a J gene segment. A rearrangement was called productive if the CDR3 had no stop codons and remained in frame with V and J, and every other rearrangement was called non-productive. CDR3 was defined by IMGT convention, running from the second conserved V-encoded cysteine to the conserved J-encoded phenylalanine. Sequences without an unambiguous match to a single V gene segment were excluded from the earlier analysis of 587 of the donors. An earlier analysis of some 500 of the donors classified V segments as functional when productive rearrangements were above 56.7% and as segregating when the standard deviation between donors was above 5%. To diagnose cytomegalovirus status from the catalog of TCR beta chain sequences, a statistical classification framework was built. In a later analysis, V and J genes were assigned by comparing TCR nucleotide sequences against IMGT/GENE-DB human TR gene sequences. The TCRdist pipeline was used in a later analysis to assign CDR3 sequences and most-parsimonious VDJ recombination scenarios. In a later analysis, each TCR beta chain was defined by its CDR3 amino acid sequence together with its V-gene family, and reads without a unique V-gene family were excluded. To address suspected cross-contamination and a sequencing artifact, a later analysis removed 592 highly shared, low-generation-probability nucleotide sequences. A later analysis calculated a clonal expansion index for each public chain from normalized within-repertoire ranks of inferred template counts. In a later analysis, generation probabilities were computed with a VDJ recombination model fitted to out-of-frame rearrangements, and the resulting probabilities were checked against IGoR. In a later analysis, hypergeometric tests were used to score TCR-TCR, TCR-HLA and TCR-CMV co-occurrence, with a repertoire-size bias correction applied to TCR pairs. To estimate false discovery rates, a later analysis permuted the HLA or CMV assignments 20 times. A later analysis grouped co-occurring TCRs with DBSCAN, adding TCRdist sequence similarity when clustering within HLA-allele-positive subsets. Co-occurrence clustering excluded repertoires with fewer than 30,000 or more than 120,000 public chains, plus five with anomalous nucleotide sharing. TCRdb stores this immuneACCESS table with in-frame sequences only. Part of the clones is absent; in the studies checked, under half of the shortfall reflects unresolved V genes, and no reason is known for the rest. For V, J and clone size, that table is used; D and trimming come from the DNA. A total of about 89,000 clones appear in this sample, around 10% of them only once. 5.1% of the sample is held by the ten biggest clonotypes.

This clone was counted between two and nine times. There is no known antigen for this receptor. Base qualities are not provided; no much larger clone lies one nucleotide away. This chain joins TRBV11-1 to TRBJ2-7; the D gene is not confidently resolved. The source material was PBMCs. This TCR was sampled from a man in his fifties in good health and CMV-seropositive. At the DNA level, the sequence is TGTGCCAGCAGCTTGTCCAGAACCTACGAGCAGTACTTC. This encodes CASSLSRTYEQYF.